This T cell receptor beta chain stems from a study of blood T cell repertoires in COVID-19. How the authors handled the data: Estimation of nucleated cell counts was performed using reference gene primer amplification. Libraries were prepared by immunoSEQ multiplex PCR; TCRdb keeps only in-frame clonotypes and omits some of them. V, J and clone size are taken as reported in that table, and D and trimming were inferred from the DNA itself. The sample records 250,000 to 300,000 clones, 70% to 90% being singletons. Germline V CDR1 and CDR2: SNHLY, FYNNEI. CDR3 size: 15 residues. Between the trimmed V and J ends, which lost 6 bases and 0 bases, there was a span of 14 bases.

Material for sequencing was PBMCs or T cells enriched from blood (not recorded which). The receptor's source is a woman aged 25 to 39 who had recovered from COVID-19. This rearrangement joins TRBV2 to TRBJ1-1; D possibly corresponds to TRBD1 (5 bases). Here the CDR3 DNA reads TGTGCCAGCAGGGGGATTCGGGGGATGAACACTGAAGCTTTCTTT. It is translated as CASRGIRGMNTEAFF.